The present entry profiles one T cell receptor beta chain with its context. Its cognate antigen has yet to be identified. No base-level quality is on record; no much larger clone is a single base apart. Measured from the cysteine to the phenylalanine, the CDR3 is 10 residues long. Only CDR3 DNA is held: 30 bases, read in frame from base 1. The germline V gene encodes CDR1 WSHSY and CDR2 SAAADI. Deletion took 3 bases off V and 10 bases off J, with a span of 4 bases between the germline ends. This sample is drawn from a study of control samples from healthy donors and cancer patients (dated by TCRdb to the early 2020s). Receptors were amplified or captured by the immunoSEQ multiplex PCR assay. In its TCRdb copy, this immuneACCESS table keeps in-frame sequences only and misses some clones. Where compared with another copy, unresolved V genes explain less than half of these, and the others have no known cause. This sample holds 60,000 to 70,000 clones; approximately 84% were observed only once. About 3% of the sample is held by the ten biggest clonotypes.

Sequencing was done on a sample of PBMCs. The TCR sequence derives from a woman aged 50 to 65 with lung cancer. The chain is made from TRBV10-2 and TRBJ2-1; the D segment cannot be called with confidence. The bases read TGCGCCAGCAGTGACGGGGAGCAGTTCTTC. This translates into CASSDGEQFF.